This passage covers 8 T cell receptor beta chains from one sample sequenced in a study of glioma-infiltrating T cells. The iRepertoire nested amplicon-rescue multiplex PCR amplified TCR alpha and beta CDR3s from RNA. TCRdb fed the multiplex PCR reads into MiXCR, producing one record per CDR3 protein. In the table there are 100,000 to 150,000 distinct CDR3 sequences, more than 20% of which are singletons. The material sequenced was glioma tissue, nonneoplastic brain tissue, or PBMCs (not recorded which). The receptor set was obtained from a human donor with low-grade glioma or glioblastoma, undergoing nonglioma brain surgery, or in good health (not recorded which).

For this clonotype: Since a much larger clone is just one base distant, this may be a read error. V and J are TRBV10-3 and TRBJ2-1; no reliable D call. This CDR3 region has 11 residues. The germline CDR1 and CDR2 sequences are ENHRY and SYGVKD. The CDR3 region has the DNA TGTGCCATCAGTGAGGAGAATGAGCAGATCTTC. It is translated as CAISEENEQIF.

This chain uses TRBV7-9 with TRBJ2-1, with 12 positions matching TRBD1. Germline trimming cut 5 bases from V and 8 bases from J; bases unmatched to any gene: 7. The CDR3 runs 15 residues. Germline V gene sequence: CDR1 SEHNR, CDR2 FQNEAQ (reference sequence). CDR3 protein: CASSPRDRGRHEQFF. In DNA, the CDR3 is TGTGCCAGCAGCCCCCGGGACAGGGGGCGGCATGAGCAGTTCTTC.

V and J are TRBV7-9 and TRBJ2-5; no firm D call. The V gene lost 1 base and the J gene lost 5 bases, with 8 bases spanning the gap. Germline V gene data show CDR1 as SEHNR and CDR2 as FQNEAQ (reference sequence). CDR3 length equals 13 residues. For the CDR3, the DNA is TGTGCCAGCAGCTTAGTAGGGCCCGAGACCCAGTACTTC. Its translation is CASSLVGPETQYF.

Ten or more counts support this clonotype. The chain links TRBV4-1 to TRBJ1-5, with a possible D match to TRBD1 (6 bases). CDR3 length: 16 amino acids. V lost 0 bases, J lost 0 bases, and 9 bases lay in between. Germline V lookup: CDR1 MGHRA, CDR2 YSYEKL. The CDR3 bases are TGCGCCAGCAGCCAAGAGACAGGACTTAGCAATCAGCCCCAGCATTTT. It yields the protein CASSQETGLSNQPQHF.

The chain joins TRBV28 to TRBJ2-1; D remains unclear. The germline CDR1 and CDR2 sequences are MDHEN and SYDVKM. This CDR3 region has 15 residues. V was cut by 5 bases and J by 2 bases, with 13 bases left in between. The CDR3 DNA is TGTGCCAGCAGTGACGGCGGAGAGACCTACAATGAGCAGTTCTTC. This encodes CASSDGGETYNEQFF.

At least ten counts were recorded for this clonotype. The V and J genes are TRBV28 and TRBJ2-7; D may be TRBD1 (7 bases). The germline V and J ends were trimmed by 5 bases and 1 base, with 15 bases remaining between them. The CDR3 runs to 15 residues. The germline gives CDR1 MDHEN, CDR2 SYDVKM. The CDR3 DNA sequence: TGTGCCAGCAGTCGGAGGGACAGTGGTTCCTACGAGCAGTACGTC. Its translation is CASSRRDSGSYEQYV.

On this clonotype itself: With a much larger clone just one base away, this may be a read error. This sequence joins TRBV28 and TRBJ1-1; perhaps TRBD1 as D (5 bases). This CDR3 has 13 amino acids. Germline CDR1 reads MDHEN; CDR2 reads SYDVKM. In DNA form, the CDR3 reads TGTGCCAGCACCTTCGGGGGTTTCCCTGAATCTTTCTTT. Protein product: CASTFGGFPESFF. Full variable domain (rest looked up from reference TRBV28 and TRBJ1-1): DVKVTQSSRYLVKRTGEKVFLECVQDMDHENMFWYRQDPGLGLRLIYFSYDVKMKEKGDIPEGYSVSREKKERFSLILESASTNQTSMYLCASTFGGFPESFFGQGTRLTVV.

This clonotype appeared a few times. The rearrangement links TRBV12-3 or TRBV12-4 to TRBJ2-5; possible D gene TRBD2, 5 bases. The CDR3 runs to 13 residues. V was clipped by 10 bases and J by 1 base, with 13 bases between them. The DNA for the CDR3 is TGTGCCATCAGCCCCACTAGCCAAGAGACCCAGTACTTC. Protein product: CAISPTSQETQYF.